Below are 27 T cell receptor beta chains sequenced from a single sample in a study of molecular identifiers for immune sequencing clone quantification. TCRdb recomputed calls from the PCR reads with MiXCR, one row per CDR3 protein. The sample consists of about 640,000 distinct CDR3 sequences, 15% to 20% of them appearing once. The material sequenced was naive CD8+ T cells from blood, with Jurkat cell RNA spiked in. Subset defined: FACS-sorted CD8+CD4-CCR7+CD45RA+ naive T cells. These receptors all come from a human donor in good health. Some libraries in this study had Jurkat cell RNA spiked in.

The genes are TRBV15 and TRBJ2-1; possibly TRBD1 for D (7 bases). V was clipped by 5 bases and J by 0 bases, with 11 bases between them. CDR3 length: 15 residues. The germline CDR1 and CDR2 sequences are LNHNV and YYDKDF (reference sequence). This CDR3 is CATSLEGASYNEQFF. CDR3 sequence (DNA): TGTGCCACCAGCTTGGAGGGGGCCTCCTACAATGAGCAGTTCTTC.

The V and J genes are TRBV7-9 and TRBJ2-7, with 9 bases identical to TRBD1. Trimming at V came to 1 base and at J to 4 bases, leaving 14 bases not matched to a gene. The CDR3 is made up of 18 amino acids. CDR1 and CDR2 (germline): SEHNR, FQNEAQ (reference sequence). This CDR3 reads CASSLVKGTGSPGYEQYF. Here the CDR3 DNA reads TGTGCCAGCAGCTTAGTAAAAGGGACAGGGTCCCCAGGGTACGAGCAGTACTTC.

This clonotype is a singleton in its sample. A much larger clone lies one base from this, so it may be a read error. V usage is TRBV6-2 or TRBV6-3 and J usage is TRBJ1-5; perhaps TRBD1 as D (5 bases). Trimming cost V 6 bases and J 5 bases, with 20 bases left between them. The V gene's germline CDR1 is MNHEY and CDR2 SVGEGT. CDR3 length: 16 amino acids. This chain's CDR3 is CASRPQVGAGHQPQHF. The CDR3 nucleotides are TGTGCCAGCAGACCCCAGGTCGGTGCGGGGCATCAGCCCCAGCATTTT.

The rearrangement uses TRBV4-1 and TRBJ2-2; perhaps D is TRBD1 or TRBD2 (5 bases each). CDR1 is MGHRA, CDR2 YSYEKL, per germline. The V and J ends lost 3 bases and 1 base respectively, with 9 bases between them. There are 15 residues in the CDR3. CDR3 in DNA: TGCGCCAGCAGCCACGGGACGGTGAACACCGGGGAGCTGTTTTTT. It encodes CASSHGTVNTGELFF.

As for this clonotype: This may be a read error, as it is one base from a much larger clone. The CDR3 DNA follows: TGTGCCACCAGTGATTCAGGGTTTGGGCAGTTCTTC. Translation gives CATSDSGFGQFF. The chain carries TRBV24-1 and TRBJ2-1; tentative D call: TRBD1 (5 bases). From germline, CDR1 is KGHDR and CDR2 SFDVKD. Trimming left V 2 bases short and J 12 bases short, with 10 bases between. The CDR3 sequence is 12 residues long.

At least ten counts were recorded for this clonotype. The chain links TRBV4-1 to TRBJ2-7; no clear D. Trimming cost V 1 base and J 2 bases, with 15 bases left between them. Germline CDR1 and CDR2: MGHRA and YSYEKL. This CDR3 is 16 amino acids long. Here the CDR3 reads CASSQVLPPPPYEQYF. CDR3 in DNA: TGCGCCAGCAGCCAAGTTCTCCCGCCCCCTCCCTACGAGCAGTACTTC.

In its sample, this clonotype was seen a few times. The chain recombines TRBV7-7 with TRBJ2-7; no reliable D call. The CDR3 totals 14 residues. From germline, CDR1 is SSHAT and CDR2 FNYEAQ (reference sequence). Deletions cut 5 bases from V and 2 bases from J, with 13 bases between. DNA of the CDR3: TGTGCCAGCAGCCATCCGGGCCAACCCTACGAGCAGTACTTC. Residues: CASSHPGQPYEQYF.

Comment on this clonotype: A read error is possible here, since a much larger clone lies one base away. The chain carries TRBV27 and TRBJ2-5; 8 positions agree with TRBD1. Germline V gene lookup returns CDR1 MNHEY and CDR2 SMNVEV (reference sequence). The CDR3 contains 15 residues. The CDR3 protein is CTSKLRDRLQETQYF. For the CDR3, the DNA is TGTACCAGCAAACTCCGGGACAGGCTACAAGAGACCCAGTACTTC.

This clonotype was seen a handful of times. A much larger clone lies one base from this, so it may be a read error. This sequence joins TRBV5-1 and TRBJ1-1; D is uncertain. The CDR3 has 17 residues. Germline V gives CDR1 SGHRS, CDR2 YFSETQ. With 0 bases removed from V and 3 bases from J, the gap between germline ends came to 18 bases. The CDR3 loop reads CASSLEVHLSGDTEAFF. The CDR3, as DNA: TGCGCCAGCAGCTTGGAGGTACACCTGTCGGGTGACACTGAAGCTTTCTTT.

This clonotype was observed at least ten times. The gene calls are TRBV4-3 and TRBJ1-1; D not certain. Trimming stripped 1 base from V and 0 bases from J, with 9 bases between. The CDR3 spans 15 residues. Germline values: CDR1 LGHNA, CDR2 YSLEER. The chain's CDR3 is CASSQVASMNTEAFF. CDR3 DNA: TGCGCCAGCAGCCAAGTTGCGAGCATGAACACTGAAGCTTTCTTT.

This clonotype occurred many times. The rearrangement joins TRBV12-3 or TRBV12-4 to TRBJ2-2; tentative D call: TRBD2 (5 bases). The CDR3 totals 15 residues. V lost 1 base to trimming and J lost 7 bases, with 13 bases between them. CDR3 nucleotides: TGTGCCAGCAGTTTAGTTCCGGACTCAATCGGGGAGCTGTTTTTT. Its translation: CASSLVPDSIGELFF.

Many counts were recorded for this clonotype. In DNA form, the CDR3 reads TGCAGCGCCCGGACCCTTCTTTACACAGATACGCAGTATTTT. It translates to CSARTLLYTDTQYF. V gene TRBV29-1 combines with J gene TRBJ2-3, with unresolved D. Trimming took off 7 bases at V and 2 bases at J, with 16 bases between the two ends. Germline lookup yields CDR1 SQVTM and CDR2 ANQGSEA. This CDR3 contains 14 residues.

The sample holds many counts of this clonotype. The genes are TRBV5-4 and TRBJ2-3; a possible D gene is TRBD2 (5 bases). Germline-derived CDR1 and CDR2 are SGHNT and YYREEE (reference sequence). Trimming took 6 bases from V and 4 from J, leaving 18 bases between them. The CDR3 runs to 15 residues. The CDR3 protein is CASTIKGVLADTQYF. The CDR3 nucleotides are TGTGCCAGCACAATTAAGGGAGTGTTAGCAGATACGCAGTATTTT.

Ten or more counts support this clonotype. Here the CDR3 reads CASSDRTEAFF. CDR3 sequence (DNA): TGTGCCAGCAGTGACAGGACTGAAGCTTTCTTT. The chain links TRBV12-3 or TRBV12-4 to TRBJ1-1; TRBD1 is a possible D gene (6 bases). This CDR3 has 11 amino acids. V was pared by 5 bases and J by 5 bases, with 6 bases between.

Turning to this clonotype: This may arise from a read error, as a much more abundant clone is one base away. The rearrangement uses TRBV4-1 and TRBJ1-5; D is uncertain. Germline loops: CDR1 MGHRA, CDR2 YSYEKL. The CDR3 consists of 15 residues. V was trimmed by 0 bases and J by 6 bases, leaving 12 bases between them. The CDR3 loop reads CASSQEDLSGQPQHF. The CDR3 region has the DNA TGCGCCAGCAGCCAAGAAGATCTGTCAGGTCAGCCCCAGCATTTT.

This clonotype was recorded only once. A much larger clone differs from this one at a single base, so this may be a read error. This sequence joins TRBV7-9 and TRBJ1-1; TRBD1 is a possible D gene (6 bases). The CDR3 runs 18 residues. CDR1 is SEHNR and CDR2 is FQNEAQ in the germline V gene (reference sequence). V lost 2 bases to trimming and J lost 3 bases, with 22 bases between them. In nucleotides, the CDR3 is TGTGCCAGCAGCTTATCTTCATTGGGGGCAGAATCTGACACTGAAGCTTTCTTT. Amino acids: CASSLSSLGAESDTEAFF.

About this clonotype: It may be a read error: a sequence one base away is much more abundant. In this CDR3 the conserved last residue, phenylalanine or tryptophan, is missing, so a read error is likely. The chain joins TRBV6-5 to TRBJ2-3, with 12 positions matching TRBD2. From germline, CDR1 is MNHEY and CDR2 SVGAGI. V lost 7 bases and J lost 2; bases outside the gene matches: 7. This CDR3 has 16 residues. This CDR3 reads CASTTLAGGLTDTQYL. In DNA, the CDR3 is TGTGCCAGCACTACACTAGCGGGGGGACTCACAGATACGCAGTATCTT.

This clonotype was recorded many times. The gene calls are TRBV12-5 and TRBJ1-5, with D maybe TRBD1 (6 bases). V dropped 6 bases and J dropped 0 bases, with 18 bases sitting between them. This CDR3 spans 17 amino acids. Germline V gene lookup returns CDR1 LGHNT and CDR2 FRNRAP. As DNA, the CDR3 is TGTGCTAGTGGAGAAAGCGGACAGCAGTATAGCAATCAGCCCCAGCATTTT. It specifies CASGESGQQYSNQPQHF.

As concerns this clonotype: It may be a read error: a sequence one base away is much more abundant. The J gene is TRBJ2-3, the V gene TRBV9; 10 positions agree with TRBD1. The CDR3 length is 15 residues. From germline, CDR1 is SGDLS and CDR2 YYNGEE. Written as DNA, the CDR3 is TGTGCCAGCGGCGTAGAGGGACAGGGGCTAGATACGCAGTATTTT. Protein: CASGVEGQGLDTQYF.

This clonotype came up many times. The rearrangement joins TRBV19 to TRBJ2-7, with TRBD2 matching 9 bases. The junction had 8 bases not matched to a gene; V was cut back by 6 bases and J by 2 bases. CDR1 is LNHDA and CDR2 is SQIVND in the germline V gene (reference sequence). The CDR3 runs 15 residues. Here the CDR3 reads CASSPGQRGAYEQYF. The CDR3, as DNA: TGTGCCAGTAGCCCCGGTCAGCGGGGGGCCTACGAGCAGTACTTC.

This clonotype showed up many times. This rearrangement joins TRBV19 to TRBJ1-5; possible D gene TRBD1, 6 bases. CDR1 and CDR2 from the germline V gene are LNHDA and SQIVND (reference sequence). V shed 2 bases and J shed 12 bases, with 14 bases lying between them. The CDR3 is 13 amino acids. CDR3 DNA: TGTGCCAGTAGTATAAGGGGACAAGGGAGCCAGCATTTT. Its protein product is CASSIRGQGSQHF.

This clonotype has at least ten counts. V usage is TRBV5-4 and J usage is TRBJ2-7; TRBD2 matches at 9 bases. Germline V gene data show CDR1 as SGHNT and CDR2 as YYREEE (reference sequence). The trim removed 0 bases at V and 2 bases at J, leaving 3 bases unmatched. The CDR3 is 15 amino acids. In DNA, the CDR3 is TGTGCCAGCAGCTTGGTCGGGACTAGCACCTACGAGCAGTACTTC. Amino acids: CASSLVGTSTYEQYF.

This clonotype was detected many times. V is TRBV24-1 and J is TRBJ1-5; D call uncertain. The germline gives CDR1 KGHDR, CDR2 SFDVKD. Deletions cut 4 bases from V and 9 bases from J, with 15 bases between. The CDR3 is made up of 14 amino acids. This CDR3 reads CATSDRSTLGPQHF. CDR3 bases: TGTGCCACCAGTGACCGGTCCACCTTAGGGCCCCAGCATTTT.

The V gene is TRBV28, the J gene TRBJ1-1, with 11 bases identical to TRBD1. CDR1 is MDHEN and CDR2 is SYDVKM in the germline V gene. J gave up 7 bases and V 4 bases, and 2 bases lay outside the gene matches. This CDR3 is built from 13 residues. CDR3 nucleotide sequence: TGTGCCAGCAGTTGGACAGGGGGCGGTGAAGCTTTCTTT. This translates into CASSWTGGGEAFF.

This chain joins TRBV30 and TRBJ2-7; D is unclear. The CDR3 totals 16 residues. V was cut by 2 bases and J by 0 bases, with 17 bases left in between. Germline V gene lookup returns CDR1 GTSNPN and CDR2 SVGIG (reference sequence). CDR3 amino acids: CAWSHPPSVVSYEQYF. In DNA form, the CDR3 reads TGTGCCTGGAGTCACCCCCCAAGCGTCGTCTCCTACGAGCAGTACTTC.

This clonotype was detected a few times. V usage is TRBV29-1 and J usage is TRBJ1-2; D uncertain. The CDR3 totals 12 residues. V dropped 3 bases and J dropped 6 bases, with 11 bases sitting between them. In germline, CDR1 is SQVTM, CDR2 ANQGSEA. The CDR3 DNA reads TGCAGCGTTGATGTGGGGATGCATGGCTACACCTTC. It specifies CSVDVGMHGYTF.

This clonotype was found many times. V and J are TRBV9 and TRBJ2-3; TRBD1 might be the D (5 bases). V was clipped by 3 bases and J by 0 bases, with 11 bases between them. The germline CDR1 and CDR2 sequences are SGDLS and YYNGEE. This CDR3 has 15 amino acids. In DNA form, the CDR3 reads TGTGCCAGCAGCGCGGACATTGCTAGCACAGATACGCAGTATTTT. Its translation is CASSADIASTDTQYF. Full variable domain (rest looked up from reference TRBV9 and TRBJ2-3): DSGVTQTPKHLITATGQRVTLRCSPRSGDLSVYWYQQSLDQGLQFLIQYYNGEERAKGNILERFSAQQFPDLHSELNLSSLELGDSALYFCASSADIASTDTQYFGPGTRLTVL.